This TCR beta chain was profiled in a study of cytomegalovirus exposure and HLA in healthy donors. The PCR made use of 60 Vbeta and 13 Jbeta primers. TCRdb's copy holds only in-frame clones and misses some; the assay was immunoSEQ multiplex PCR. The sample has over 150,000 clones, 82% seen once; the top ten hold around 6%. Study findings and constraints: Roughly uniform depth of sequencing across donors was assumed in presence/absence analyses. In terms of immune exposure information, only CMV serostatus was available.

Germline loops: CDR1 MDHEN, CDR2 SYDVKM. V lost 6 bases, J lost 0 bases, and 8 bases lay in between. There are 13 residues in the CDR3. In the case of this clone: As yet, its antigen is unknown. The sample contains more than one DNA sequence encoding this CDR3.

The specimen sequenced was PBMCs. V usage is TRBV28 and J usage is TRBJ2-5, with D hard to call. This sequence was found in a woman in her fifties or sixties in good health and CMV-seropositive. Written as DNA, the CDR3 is TGTGCCAGCAGCCTCTCTTACCAAGAGACCCAGTACTTC. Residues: CASSLSYQETQYF. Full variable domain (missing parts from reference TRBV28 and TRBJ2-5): DVKVTQSSRYLVKRTGEKVFLECVQDMDHENMFWYRQDPGLGLRLIYFSYDVKMKEKGDIPEGYSVSREKKERFSLILESASTNQTSMYLCASSLSYQETQYFGPGTRLLVL.